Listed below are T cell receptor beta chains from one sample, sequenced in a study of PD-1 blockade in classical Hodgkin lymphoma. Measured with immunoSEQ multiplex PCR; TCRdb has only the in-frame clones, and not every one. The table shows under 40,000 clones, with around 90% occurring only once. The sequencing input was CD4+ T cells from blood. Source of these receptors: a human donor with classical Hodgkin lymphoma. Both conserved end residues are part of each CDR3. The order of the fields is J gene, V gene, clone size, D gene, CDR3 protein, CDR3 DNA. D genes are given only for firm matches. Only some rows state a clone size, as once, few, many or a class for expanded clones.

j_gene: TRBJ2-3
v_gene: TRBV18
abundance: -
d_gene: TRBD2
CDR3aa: CASHKRTSGSTDTQYF
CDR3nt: TGTGCCAGCCATAAGAGGACTAGCGGGAGCACAGATACGCAGTATTTT

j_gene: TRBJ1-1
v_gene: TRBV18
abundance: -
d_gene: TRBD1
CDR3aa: CASSQRTGRTEAFF
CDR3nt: TGTGCCAGCTCACAACGGACAGGGCGCACTGAAGCTTTCTTT

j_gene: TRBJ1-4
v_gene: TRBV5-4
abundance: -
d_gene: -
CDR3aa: CASSTQGSPNEKLFF
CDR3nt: TGTGCCAGCAGCACCCAGGGTTCCCCTAATGAAAAACTGTTTTTT

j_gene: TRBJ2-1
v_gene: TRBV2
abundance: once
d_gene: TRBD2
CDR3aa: CASRIGLAGYNEQFF
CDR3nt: TGTGCCAGCAGGATAGGACTAGCGGGGTACAATGAGCAGTTCTTC

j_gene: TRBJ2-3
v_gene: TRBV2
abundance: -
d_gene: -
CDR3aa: CASSVSRGQQGTQYF
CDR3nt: TGTGCCAGCAGTGTAAGTCGGGGGCAACAGGGGACGCAGTATTTT

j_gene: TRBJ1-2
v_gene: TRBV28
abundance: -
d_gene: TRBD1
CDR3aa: CASTNHRGGVNYGYTF
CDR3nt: TGTGCCAGCACCAATCACAGGGGAGGAGTTAACTATGGCTACACCTTC

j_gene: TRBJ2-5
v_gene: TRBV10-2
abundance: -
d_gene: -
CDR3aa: CASSELGFGLLAQYF
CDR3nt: TGCGCCAGCAGTGAATTGGGGTTTGGGCTTTTGGCCCAGTACTTC

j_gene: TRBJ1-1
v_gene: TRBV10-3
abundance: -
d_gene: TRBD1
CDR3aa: CAIAFRTGSVTEAFF
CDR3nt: TGTGCCATCGCGTTTAGGACAGGGTCGGTGACTGAAGCTTTCTTT

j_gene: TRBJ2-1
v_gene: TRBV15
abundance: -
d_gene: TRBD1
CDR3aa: CATSRTGFNEQFF
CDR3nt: TGTGCCACCAGCAGGACAGGGTTCAATGAGCAGTTCTTC

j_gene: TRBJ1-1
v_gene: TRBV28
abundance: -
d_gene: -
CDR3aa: CASSSHTGPVTEAFF
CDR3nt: TGTGCCAGCAGTTCTCATACGGGACCTGTCACTGAAGCTTTCTTT

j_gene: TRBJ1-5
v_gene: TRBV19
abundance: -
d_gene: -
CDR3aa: CASKSPASVGRNQPQHF
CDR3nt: TGTGCCAGTAAGAGTCCAGCTAGCGTGGGGCGCAATCAGCCCCAGCATTTT

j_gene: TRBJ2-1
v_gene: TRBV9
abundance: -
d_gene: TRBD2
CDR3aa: CASSPQGGTSTRGEQFF
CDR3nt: TGTGCCAGCAGCCCCCAGGGAGGGACTAGCACGAGGGGTGAGCAGTTCTTC

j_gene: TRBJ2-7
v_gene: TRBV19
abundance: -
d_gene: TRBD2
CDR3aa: CASSIRLAGDRSYEQYF
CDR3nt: TGTGCCAGTAGTATAAGGCTAGCGGGAGACAGGTCCTACGAGCAGTACTTC

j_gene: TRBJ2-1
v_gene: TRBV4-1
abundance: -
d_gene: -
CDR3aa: CASSQCTWGPPYNEQFF
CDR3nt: TGCGCCAGCAGCCAATGCACCTGGGGGCCCCCCTACAATGAGCAGTTCTTC

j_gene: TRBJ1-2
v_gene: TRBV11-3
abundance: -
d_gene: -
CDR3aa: CASSQDKMGYTF
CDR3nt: TGTGCCAGCAGCCAAGACAAGATGGGCTACACCTTC

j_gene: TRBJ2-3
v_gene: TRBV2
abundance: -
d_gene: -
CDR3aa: CASSFDRGDTDTQYF
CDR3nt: TGTGCCAGCAGTTTTGATCGGGGTGACACAGATACGCAGTATTTT

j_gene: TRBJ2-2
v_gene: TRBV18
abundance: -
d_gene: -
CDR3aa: CASSLQATVVAGELFF
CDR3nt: TGTGCCAGCTCATTACAGGCTACGGTAGTCGCCGGGGAGCTGTTTTTT

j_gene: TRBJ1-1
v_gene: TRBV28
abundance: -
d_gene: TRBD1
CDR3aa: CASSFFGGQGFEAFF
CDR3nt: TGTGCCAGCAGTTTTTTCGGGGGACAGGGGTTCGAAGCTTTCTTT

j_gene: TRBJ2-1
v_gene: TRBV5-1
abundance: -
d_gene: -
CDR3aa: CASSQDYYDEQFF
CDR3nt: TGCGCCAGCAGCCAGGACTATTACGATGAGCAGTTCTTC

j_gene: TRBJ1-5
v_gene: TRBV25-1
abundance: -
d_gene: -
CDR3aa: CASSPDGSNQPQHF
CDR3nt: TGTGCCAGCAGTCCCGACGGGAGCAATCAGCCCCAGCATTTT

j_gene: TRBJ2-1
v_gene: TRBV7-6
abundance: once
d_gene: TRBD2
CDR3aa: CASSLSQGTSGLGEQFF
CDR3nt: TGTGCCAGCAGCTTATCCCAAGGGACTAGCGGGCTCGGTGAGCAGTTCTTC

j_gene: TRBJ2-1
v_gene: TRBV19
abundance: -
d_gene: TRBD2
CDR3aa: CASSPTSGSSYNEQFF
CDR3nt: TGTGCCAGTAGCCCGACTAGCGGGAGCTCCTACAATGAGCAGTTCTTC

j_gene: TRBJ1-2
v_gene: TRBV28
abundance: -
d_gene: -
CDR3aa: CASSFLGFKNYGYTF
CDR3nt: TGTGCCAGCAGTTTTTTGGGGTTTAAAAACTATGGCTACACCTTC

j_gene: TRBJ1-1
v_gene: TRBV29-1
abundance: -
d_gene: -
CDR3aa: CSVEGRVGNTEAFF
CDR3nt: TGCAGCGTTGAAGGAAGGGTTGGGAACACTGAAGCTTTCTTT

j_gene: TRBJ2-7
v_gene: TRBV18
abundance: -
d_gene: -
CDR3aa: CASSPGGSRSYEQYF
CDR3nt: TGTGCCAGCTCACCGGGAGGCAGCCGCTCCTACGAGCAGTACTTC

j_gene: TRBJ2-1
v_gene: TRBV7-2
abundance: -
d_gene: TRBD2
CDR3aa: CASSLGPAGGPVDNEQFF
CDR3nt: TGTGCCAGCAGCTTAGGTCCGGCGGGAGGGCCAGTTGACAATGAGCAGTTCTTC

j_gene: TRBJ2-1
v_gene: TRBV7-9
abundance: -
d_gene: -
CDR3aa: CASSLGDGGYNEQFF
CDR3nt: TGTGCCAGCAGTCTTGGCGATGGGGGCTACAATGAGCAGTTCTTC

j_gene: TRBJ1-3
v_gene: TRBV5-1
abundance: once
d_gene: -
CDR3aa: CASSLDSRAPSSGNTIYF
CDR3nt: TGCGCCAGCAGCTTGGACTCCAGGGCGCCGAGCTCTGGAAACACCATATATTTT

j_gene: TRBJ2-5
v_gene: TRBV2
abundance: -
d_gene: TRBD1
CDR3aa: CASRGQGDQETQYF
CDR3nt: TGTGCCAGCAGGGGACAGGGGGACCAAGAGACCCAGTACTTC

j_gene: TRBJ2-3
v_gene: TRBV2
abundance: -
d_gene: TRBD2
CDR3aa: CASSTSGRAFGDTQYF
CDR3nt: TGTGCCAGCAGTACCAGCGGGAGGGCCTTTGGCGATACGCAGTATTTT

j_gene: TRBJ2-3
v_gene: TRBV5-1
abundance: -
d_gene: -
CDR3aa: CASGPGALTDTQYF
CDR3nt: TGCGCCAGCGGGCCAGGGGCCTTGACAGATACGCAGTATTTT

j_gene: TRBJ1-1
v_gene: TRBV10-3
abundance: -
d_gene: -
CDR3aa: CAISDSPAGLNTEAFF
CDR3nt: TGTGCCATCAGTGATAGTCCCGCAGGGTTGAACACTGAAGCTTTCTTT

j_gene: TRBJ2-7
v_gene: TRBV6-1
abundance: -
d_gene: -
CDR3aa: CASSTDFYEQYF
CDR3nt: TGTGCCAGCAGCACGGACTTCTACGAGCAGTACTTC

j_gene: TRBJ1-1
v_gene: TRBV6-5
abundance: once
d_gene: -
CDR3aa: CASSYSRGGTEAFF
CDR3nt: TGTGCCAGCAGTTACTCGCGGGGTGGGACTGAAGCTTTCTTT